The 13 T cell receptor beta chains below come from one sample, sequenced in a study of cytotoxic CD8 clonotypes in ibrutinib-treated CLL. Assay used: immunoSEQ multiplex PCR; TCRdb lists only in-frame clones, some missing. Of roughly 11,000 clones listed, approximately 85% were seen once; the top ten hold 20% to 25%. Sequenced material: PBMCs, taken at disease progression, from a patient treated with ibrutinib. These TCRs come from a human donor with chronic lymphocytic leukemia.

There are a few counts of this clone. CDR3 amino acids: CASSPDSRLDEQYF. The CDR3 DNA sequence: TGTGCCAGCTCACCAGACAGCCGGCTAGACGAGCAGTACTTC. V is TRBV18 and J is TRBJ2-7; weak D call: TRBD1 (5 bases). Per the germline V gene, CDR1 is KGHSH and CDR2 is LQKENI. Deletions cut 2 bases from V and 5 bases from J, with 13 bases between. There are 14 residues in the CDR3.

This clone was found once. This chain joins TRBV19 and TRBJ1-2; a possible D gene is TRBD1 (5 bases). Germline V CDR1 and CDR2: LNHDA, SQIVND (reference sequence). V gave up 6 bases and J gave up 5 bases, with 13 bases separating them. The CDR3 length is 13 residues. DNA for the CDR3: TGTGCCAGTAGGATACTCCAGGGATATGGCTACACCTTC. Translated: CASRILQGYGYTF.

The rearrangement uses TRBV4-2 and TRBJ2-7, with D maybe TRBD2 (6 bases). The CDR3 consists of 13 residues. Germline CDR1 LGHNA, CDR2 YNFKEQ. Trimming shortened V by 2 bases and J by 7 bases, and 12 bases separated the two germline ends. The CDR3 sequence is CASSQIGGREQYF. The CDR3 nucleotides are TGTGCCAGCAGCCAAATTGGAGGGCGGGAGCAGTACTTC.

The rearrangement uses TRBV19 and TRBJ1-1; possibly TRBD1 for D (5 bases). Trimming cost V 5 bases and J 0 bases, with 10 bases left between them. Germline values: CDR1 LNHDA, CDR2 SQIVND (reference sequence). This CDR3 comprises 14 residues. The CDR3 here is CASSAAGLNTEAFF. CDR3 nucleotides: TGTGCCAGTAGTGCTGCAGGGTTGAACACTGAAGCTTTCTTT.

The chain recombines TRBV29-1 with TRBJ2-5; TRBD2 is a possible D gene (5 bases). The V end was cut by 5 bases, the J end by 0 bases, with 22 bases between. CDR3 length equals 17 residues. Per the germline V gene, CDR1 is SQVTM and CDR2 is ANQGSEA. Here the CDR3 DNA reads TGCAGCGTTAATGGACTCTCAGAAGCGACGTACCAAGAGACCCAGTACTTC. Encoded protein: CSVNGLSEATYQETQYF.

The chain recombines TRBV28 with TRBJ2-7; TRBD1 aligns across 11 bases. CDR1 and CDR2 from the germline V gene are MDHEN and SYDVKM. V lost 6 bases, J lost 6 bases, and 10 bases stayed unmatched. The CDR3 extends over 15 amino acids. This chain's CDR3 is CASSSPGQGASEQYF. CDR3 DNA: TGTGCCAGCAGCTCTCCCGGACAGGGGGCGTCCGAGCAGTACTTC.

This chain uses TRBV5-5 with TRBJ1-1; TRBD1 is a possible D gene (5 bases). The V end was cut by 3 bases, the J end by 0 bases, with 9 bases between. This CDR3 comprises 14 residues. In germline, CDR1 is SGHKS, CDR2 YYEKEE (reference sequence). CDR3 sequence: CASSWGPVNTEAFF. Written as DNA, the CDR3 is TGTGCCAGCAGCTGGGGACCGGTGAACACTGAAGCTTTCTTT. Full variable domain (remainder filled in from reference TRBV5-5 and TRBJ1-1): DAGVTQSPTHLIKTRGQQVTLRCSPISGHKSVSWYQQVLGQGPQFIFQYYEKEERGRGNFPDRFSARQFPNYSSELNVNALLLGDSALYLCASSWGPVNTEAFFGQGTRLTVV.

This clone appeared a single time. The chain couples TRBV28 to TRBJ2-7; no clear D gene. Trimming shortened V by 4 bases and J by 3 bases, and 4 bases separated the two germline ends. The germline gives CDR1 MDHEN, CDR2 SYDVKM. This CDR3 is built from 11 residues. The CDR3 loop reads CASSSNYEQYF. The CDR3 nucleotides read TGTGCCAGCAGTTCTAACTACGAGCAGTACTTC.

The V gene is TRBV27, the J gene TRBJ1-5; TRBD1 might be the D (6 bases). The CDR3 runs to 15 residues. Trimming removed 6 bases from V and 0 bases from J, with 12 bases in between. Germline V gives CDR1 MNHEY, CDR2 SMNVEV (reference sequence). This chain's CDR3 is CASRTGVYSNQPQHF. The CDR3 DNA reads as TGTGCCAGCAGGACAGGAGTTTATAGCAATCAGCCCCAGCATTTT.

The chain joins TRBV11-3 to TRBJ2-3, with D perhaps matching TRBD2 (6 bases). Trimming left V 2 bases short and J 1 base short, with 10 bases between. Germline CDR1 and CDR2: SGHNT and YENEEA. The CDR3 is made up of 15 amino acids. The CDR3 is CASSLSPGGTDTQYF. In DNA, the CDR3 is TGTGCCAGCAGCTTATCGCCGGGGGGCACAGATACGCAGTATTTT.

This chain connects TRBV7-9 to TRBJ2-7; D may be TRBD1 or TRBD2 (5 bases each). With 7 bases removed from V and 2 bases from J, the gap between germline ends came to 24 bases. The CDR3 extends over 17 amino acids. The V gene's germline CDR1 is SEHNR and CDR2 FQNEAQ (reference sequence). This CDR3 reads CASTLGAAGTETYEQYF. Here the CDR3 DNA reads TGTGCCAGCACCCTTGGGGCCGCGGGCACGGAGACCTACGAGCAGTACTTC.

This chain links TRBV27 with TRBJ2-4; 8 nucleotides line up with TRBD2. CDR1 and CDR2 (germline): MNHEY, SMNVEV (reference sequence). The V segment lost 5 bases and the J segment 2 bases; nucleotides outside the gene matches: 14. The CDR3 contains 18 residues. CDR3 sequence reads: CASSTHPGGATTKNIQYF. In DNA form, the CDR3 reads TGTGCCAGCAGTACTCACCCCGGGGGGGCTACTACCAAAAACATTCAGTACTTC.

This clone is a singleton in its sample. This CDR3 reads CASSLQGLAATSSYEQYF. The DNA for the CDR3 is TGTGCCAGCAGCTTGCAAGGACTAGCGGCAACTAGCTCCTACGAGCAGTACTTC. The chain employs TRBV5-5 and TRBJ2-7; 10 bases are shared with TRBD2. This CDR3 comprises 18 residues. The germline V gene has CDR1 SGHKS and CDR2 YYEKEE (reference sequence). The ends lost 1 base at V and 0 bases at J; junction bases unmatched: 10.